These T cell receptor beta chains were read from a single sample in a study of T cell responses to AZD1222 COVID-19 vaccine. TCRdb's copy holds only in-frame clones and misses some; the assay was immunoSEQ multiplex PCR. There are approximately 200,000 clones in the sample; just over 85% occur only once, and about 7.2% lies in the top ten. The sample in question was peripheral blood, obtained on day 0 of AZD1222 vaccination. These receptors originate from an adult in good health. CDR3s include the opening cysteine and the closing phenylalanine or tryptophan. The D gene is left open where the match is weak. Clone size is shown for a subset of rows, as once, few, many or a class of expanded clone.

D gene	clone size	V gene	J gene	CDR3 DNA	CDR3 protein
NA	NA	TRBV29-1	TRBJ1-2	TGCAGCGCCACCCCCACAGGGTTTCGAGGCTACACCTTC	CSATPTGFRGYTF
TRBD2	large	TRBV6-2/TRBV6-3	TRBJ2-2	TGTGCCAGCAGCGGCGGGGGAGACACCGGGGAGCTGTTTTTT	CASSGGGDTGELFF
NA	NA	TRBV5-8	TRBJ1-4	TGTGCCAGCGCCCCCAGACTTCAAGGGGGGAATGAAAAACTGTTTTTT	CASAPRLQGGNEKLFF
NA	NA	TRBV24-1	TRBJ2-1	TGTGCCACCAGTGATTTGGGAAACCTAAATGAGCAGTTCTTC	CATSDLGNLNEQFF
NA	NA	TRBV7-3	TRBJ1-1	TGTGCCAGCAGCTTACAGGTTTACACTGAAGCTTTCTTT	CASSLQVYTEAFF
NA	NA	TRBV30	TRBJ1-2	TGTGCCTGGAGTGTTGGAGGGGCACGGAACTATGGCTACACCTTC	CAWSVGGARNYGYTF
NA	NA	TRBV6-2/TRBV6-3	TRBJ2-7	TGTGCCAGCAGTTCCGGGCAACAGGGTCGGCTGTACGAGCAGTACTTC	CASSSGQQGRLYEQYF
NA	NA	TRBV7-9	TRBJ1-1	TGTGCCAGCAGCCCCCAACGGGGGGGCCGGAAGAACACTGAAGCTTTCTTT	CASSPQRGGRKNTEAFF
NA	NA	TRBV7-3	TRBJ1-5	TGTGCCAGCAGTAAGGGACGGGATCAGCCCCAGCATTTT	CASSKGRDQPQHF
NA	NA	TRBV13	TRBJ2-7	TGTGCCAGCAGCTTAGGTGGCGGGGGCCTCATTTACGAGCAGTACTTC	CASSLGGGGLIYEQYF
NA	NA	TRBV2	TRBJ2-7	TGTGCCAGCAGTGAATTCTACGAGCAGTACTTC	CASSEFYEQYF
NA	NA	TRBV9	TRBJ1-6	TGTGCCAGCAGCGTAAGGCAGGTTTCTTCACCCCTCCACTTT	CASSVRQVSSPLHF
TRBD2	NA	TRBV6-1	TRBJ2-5	TGTGCCAGCAGTGAAACATTAGCGGGGGGCAGGGAGACCCAGTACTTC	CASSETLAGGRETQYF
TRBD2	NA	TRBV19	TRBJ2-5	TGTGCCAGTTGTCGGGGGGGCCAAGAGACCCAGTACTTC	CASCRGGQETQYF
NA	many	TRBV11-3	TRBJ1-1	TGTGCCAGCAGCTTAGATGGCCGGGACGGGTCCGCTGAAGCTTTCTTT	CASSLDGRDGSAEAFF
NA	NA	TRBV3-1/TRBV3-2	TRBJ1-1	TGTGCCAGCAGCCGGCCAGGGAGGCTTGTGAACACTGAAGCTTTCTTT	CASSRPGRLVNTEAFF
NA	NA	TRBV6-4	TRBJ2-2	TGTGCCAGCAGTATCGGGAACACCGGGGAGCTGTTTTTT	CASSIGNTGELFF
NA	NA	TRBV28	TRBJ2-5	TGTGCCAGCAGACCGTCCAGGGAGTGGGAGTGGGAGACCCAGTACTTC	CASRPSREWEWETQYF
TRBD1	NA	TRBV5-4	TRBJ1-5	TGTGCCAGCAGCTTGGACAGGGGGCAGCCCCAGCATTTT	CASSLDRGQPQHF